This T cell receptor beta chain was documented in a study of radiation and T cells in renal cell carcinoma. Study background: Nephrectomy followed 15 Gy stereotactic body radiation by 4 weeks.

To note about this clone: No antigen is known for it.

This sample's time point: baseline pretreatment blood. Treatment defined: 15 Gy SBRT to primary tumor, nephrectomy 4 weeks later. This renal cell carcinoma was of the clear cell type. Trimming left V 1 base short and J 0 bases short, with 10 bases between. Germline V lookup: CDR1 MGHRA, CDR2 YSYEKL. The CDR3 totals 16 residues. This table comes from immunoSEQ multiplex PCR, and its TCRdb copy is limited to in-frame clones, with some not included. The table has some 140,000 clones, about 88% seen once. Study observations and caveats: Without pretreatment biopsies, baseline tumor clonotype presence was undetermined. In blood, top tumor clones expanded by 2 weeks, shrinking by 4.

The chain carries TRBV4-1 and TRBJ2-1, with no clear D. Sequencing was performed on blood, taken from a patient whose treatment included radiotherapy and nephrectomy. The sequence was obtained from a woman aged 45-59 years with renal cell carcinoma. The DNA for the CDR3 is TGCGCCAGCAGCCAAGCTTACAAAAGCTCCTACAATGAGCAGTTCTTC. It translates to CASSQAYKSSYNEQFF.